This T cell receptor (beta chain) originates from a study of blood T cell repertoires in COVID-19. Turning to the study itself: Sites in the United States, Italy and Spain provided acute and convalescent COVID-19 samples.

The repertoire was sequenced with immunoSEQ multiplex PCR; TCRdb's copy has only in-frame clones and lacks some. The sample contains around 250,000 clones, about 90% of which appear only once. The V and J ends lost 7 bases and 4 bases, in that order; junction bases with no gene match: 4. The CDR3 spans 13 residues. Germline V gene lookup returns CDR1 ENHRY and CDR2 SYGVKD. This clone is a singleton in its sample. Those enrolled, adults aged roughly 18 to 90 years, came from roughly 23 US areas. Participant-reported clinical history was the basis for cohort assignment. The receptor was isolated from a human donor in a cohort exposed to, infected with or recovered from COVID-19 (not recorded which). The donor label of this sample is uncertain. The sequencing input was PBMCs or T cells enriched from blood (not recorded which). The V and J genes are TRBV10-3 and TRBJ1-1; 9 positions match TRBD1. The CDR3 DNA follows: TGTGCCATCATGCAACAGGGGGCCACTGAAGCTTTCTTT. It codes for CAIMQQGATEAFF.